The entry that follows covers one T cell receptor (beta chain) sequence. Antigen specificity is unknown. An end of the junction does not agree with germline; a read error may underlie this. TCR beta cDNA came from approximately 0.55 ug total RNA, primed with a constant-region primer. ARM-PCR was slightly modified, and three nested multiplex PCR rounds with it gave rise to the TCR beta libraries. For roughly 11 cycles apiece, the opening two PCR rounds ran with TRBV1-TRBV30 forward primers and a C-beta reverse primer. Using its own MiXCR run on the multiplex PCR reads, TCRdb lists one record per CDR3 protein. The sample carries almost 200,000 distinct CDR3 sequences, 65% recorded once. Germline DNA was also extracted, while the blood RNA originated from unsorted whole blood. No patient had received treatment, and all had chronic HBV infection. These data belong to a study of tumor-infiltrating lymphocytes in primary liver carcinoma. Study summary: Every sample contained roughly 3.5 to 7.13 million productive TCRbeta reads, and these numbers were similar from one tissue type to another.

Germline V gene lookup returns CDR1 SGHAT and CDR2 FQNNGV. The CDR3 runs 15 residues. Study results and caveats: Compared with tumor region pairs, tumor-adjacent and tumor-blood pairs overlapped less. When set against blood, tumors had a significantly higher top-250-clone fraction (p = 0.039).

The sequenced material came from peripheral blood. The chain recombines TRBV11-2 with TRBJ2-7, with D possibly TRBD2 on 5 matching bases. The source of this sequence is a woman aged 55-69 years with primary liver carcinoma and hepatitis B virus infection. This CDR3 is CASSLAPEDSYVQYF. The DNA of the CDR3 is TGTGCCAGCAGCTTAGCCCCAGAGGACTCCTACGTGCAGTACTTC.